This paragraph reports one TCR beta chain. Study processing details: Estimates of nucleated cell counts were drawn from the amplification of reference gene primers. Generated by immunoSEQ multiplex PCR, the TCRdb table keeps only in-frame clones and is missing some. The V and J calls and clone size come from that table; D and trimming were worked out from the DNA. Of 49,000 or so clones in the sample, around 83% were seen once. Germline V gives CDR1 LNHDA, CDR2 SQIVND (reference sequence). V dropped 5 bases and J dropped 5; count of bases not matched to a gene: 8. The CDR3 totals 16 residues. This entry comes from a study of blood T cell repertoires in COVID-19. Study-level information: The origin of the acute and convalescent COVID-19 samples was the United States, Italy and Spain. Sample material is recorded as cDNA or gDNA derived from T cells, B-cell-depleted T cells, or PBMCs.

The receptor's source is a man between 60 and 75 years old with active COVID-19. The chain couples TRBV19 to TRBJ2-5, with 13 bases that match TRBD2. What was sequenced was peripheral blood. CDR3 nucleotide sequence: TGTGCCAGTAGTGTTGGGACTAGCGGGATGGTGGAGACCCAGTACTTC. Translation: CASSVGTSGMVETQYF.